The 10 T cell receptor beta chains presented below share a single source sample, sequenced in a study of cytomegalovirus exposure and HLA in healthy donors. PCR employed 60 Vbeta and 13 Jbeta primers. Profiled with immunoSEQ multiplex PCR; TCRdb holds only in-frame clones, not every one. The sample table sets out about 77,000 clones. The sequencing sample was made of PBMCs. These receptors came from a man over 45 in good health and CMV-seropositive.

The chain recombines TRBV9 with TRBJ2-3; a weak D match, TRBD2 (6 bases). This CDR3 contains 13 residues. Trimming removed 1 base from V and 10 bases from J, with 13 bases in between. In germline, CDR1 is SGDLS, CDR2 YYNGEE. CDR3 residues: CASSVTPSGPQYF. In DNA, the CDR3 is TGTGCCAGCAGCGTAACCCCCAGCGGGCCGCAGTATTTT. Using reference TRBV9 and TRBJ2-3 for the parts outside the CDR3, the full variable domain is DSGVTQTPKHLITATGQRVTLRCSPRSGDLSVYWYQQSLDQGLQFLIQYYNGEERAKGNILERFSAQQFPDLHSELNLSSLELGDSALYFCASSVTPSGPQYFGPGTRLTVL.

This chain connects TRBV7-6 to TRBJ2-7, with a possible D match to TRBD2 (6 bases). The CDR3 has 12 residues. The V end was cut by 3 bases, the J end by 7 bases, with 10 bases between. Germline lookup yields CDR1 SGHVS and CDR2 FNYEAQ. The CDR3 nucleotides are TGTGCCAGCAGCTTGGGGCGGGAAGAGCAGTACTTC. Translating gives CASSLGREEQYF.

This chain joins TRBV6-5 and TRBJ2-2; 12 positions agree with TRBD2. Losses at the gene ends were 0 bases for V and 4 bases for J; bases not matched to a gene: 0. Germline V gives CDR1 MNHEY, CDR2 SVGAGI. The CDR3 contains 16 residues. CDR3 in amino acids: CASSYSTSGSTGELFF. CDR3 nucleotide sequence: TGTGCCAGCAGTTACTCGACTAGCGGGAGCACCGGGGAGCTGTTTTTT.

The chain is built from TRBV7-2 and TRBJ2-7; 9 bases fit TRBD2. There are 16 residues in the CDR3. Germline V gene sequence: CDR1 SGHTA, CDR2 FQGNSA. V lost 1 base, J lost 7 bases, and 11 bases stayed unmatched. CDR3 region: CASSLGGVAGGREQYF. For the CDR3, the DNA is TGTGCCAGCAGCTTAGGGGGGGTTGCGGGAGGGCGGGAGCAGTACTTC.

The rearrangement links TRBV7-8 to TRBJ1-1, with D possibly TRBD1 on 6 matching bases. Germline lookup yields CDR1 SGHVS and CDR2 FQNEAQ. Trimming took off 5 bases at V and 1 base at J, with 8 bases between the two ends. This CDR3 has 13 residues. The chain's CDR3 is CASSLDRNTEAFF. The CDR3 DNA is TGTGCCAGCAGCCTGGACAGGAACACTGAAGCTTTCTTT.

The gene calls are TRBV10-3 and TRBJ2-7; 7 bases match TRBD2. There are 15 residues in the CDR3. Trimming took 3 bases from V and 0 from J; bases not matched to a gene: 5. The germline V gene encodes CDR1 ENHRY and CDR2 SYGVKD. The CDR3 spells CAISDRGESSYEQYF. CDR3 DNA sequence: TGTGCCATCAGTGATCGGGGGGAGAGCTCCTACGAGCAGTACTTC.

CDR3: CASSPGLAGVEQFF. The CDR3 DNA sequence: TGTGCCAGCAGCCCCGGGCTAGCGGGAGTAGAGCAGTTCTTC. J is TRBJ2-1 and V is TRBV5-4, with 10 bases lining up with TRBD2. CDR3 length: 14 amino acids. Germline values: CDR1 SGHNT, CDR2 YYREEE (reference sequence). V was clipped by 4 bases and J by 10 bases; unmatched bases: 8.

The chain employs TRBV19 and TRBJ1-4, with 8 bases fitting TRBD1. Germline trimming cut 7 bases from V and 4 bases from J; bases unmatched to any gene: 5. The CDR3 has 14 amino acids. From germline, CDR1 is LNHDA and CDR2 SQIVND (reference sequence). CDR3 sequence: CASTLDRVNEKLFF. CDR3 coding DNA: TGTGCCAGTACCCTGGACAGGGTTAATGAAAAACTGTTTTTT.

The chain joins TRBV30 to TRBJ2-2; D perhaps matches TRBD1 (5 bases). The CDR3 runs 19 residues. CDR1 and CDR2 (germline): GTSNPN, SVGIG (reference sequence). Trimming removed 4 bases from V and 4 bases from J, with 28 bases in between. CDR3 DNA sequence: TGTGCCTGGAAACCGGTGGGGCTCCCTCACCTTGGCATCACCGGGGAGCTGTTTTTT. Protein product: CAWKPVGLPHLGITGELFF.

The V call is TRBV10-1, the J call TRBJ2-2, with D tentatively TRBD2 (5 bases). In germline, CDR1 is WNHNN, CDR2 SYGVQD (reference sequence). V gave up 2 bases and J gave up 1 base, with 5 bases separating them. This CDR3 contains 14 residues. DNA of the CDR3: TGCGCCAGCAGTGAGGAGGGGAACACCGGGGAGCTGTTTTTT. Residues: CASSEEGNTGELFF.